Listed here are 32 T cell receptor beta chains from one sample, sequenced in a study of T cells after yellow fever vaccination. In TCRdb, the 5' RACE reads were re-called with MiXCR into one record per CDR3 protein. The sample consists of 90,000 to 150,000 distinct CDR3 sequences, about 6.8% of them appearing once. Sequencing was performed on CD4+ T cells sorted from PBMCs, taken around 45 days after the first yellow fever vaccination. These receptors were obtained from a man aged 18 to 29 who received the YFV17D yellow fever vaccine.

This clonotype was seen only a few times. The chain carries TRBV6-6 and TRBJ1-3, with D unresolved. The CDR3 length is 13 residues. Per germline, CDR1 MNHNY and CDR2 SVGAGI (reference sequence). V was pared by 7 bases and J by 4 bases, with 11 bases between. The chain's CDR3 is CASTPSGGNTIYF. The CDR3, as DNA: TGTGCCAGCACCCCCTCCGGGGGAAACACCATATATTTT.

Points on this clonotype: Since a much larger clone is just one base distant, this may be a read error. The chain couples TRBV3-1 to TRBJ2-3; 9 bases align to TRBD2. Looked up from germline, CDR1 is LGHDT and CDR2 is YNNKEL (reference sequence). J lost 5 bases, V lost 6 bases, and 6 bases had no gene match. The CDR3 runs to 14 residues. CDR3 loop: CASRQAGGEDTQYF. CDR3 nucleotides: TGTGCCAGCAGACAGGCGGGGGGGGAAGATACGCAGTATTTT.

This clonotype turned up a few times. The genes are TRBV7-9 and TRBJ1-4, with a possible D match to TRBD1 (6 bases). V lost 2 bases, J lost 5 bases, and 12 bases lay in between. This CDR3 spans 15 amino acids. From germline, CDR1 is SEHNR and CDR2 FQNEAQ (reference sequence). The CDR3 DNA sequence: TGTGCCAGCAGCTTACAGGGGAAACCCAATGAAAAACTGTTTTTT. Translated, it gives CASSLQGKPNEKLFF.

This clonotype was detected ten times or more. The chain combines TRBV5-1 with TRBJ1-3, with no clear D. V was trimmed by 0 bases and J by 1 base, leaving 5 bases between them. Germline loops: CDR1 SGHRS, CDR2 YFSETQ. The CDR3 runs 14 residues. CDR3 sequence: CASSLAASGNTIYF. CDR3 coding DNA: TGCGCCAGCAGCTTGGCGGCGTCTGGAAACACCATATATTTT.

This clonotype appeared many times. The chain joins TRBV4-3 to TRBJ2-1; no clear D. V lost 1 base to trimming and J lost 8 bases, with 12 bases between them. CDR3 size: 14 residues. Germline lookup yields CDR1 LGHNA and CDR2 YSLEER. The CDR3 sequence: CASSQGWQLDEQFF. The CDR3 DNA reads as TGCGCCAGCAGCCAAGGGTGGCAGTTGGATGAGCAGTTCTTC.

This clonotype has more than one count but fewer than ten. This chain links TRBV7-8 with TRBJ2-1, with TRBD2 matching over 10 bases. CDR3 length: 17 residues. The germline V gene encodes CDR1 SGHVS and CDR2 FQNEAQ. V dropped 2 bases and J dropped 1; count of bases not matched to a gene: 5. The CDR3 DNA follows: TGTGCCAGCAGCTTACGTAGCGGGGGGAAGTCCTACAATGAGCAGTTCTTC. Translation gives CASSLRSGGKSYNEQFF.

This clonotype occurred many times. The chain carries TRBV7-6 and TRBJ2-1, with 15 bases identical to TRBD2. The CDR3 is made up of 19 amino acids. With 2 bases clipped from V and 2 bases from J, the junction kept 7 bases outside the gene matches. Germline CDR1 and CDR2: SGHVS and FNYEAQ. The CDR3 loop reads CASSLRTSGGAGAYNEQFF. For the CDR3, the DNA is TGTGCCAGCAGCTTAAGGACTAGCGGGGGGGCCGGGGCCTACAATGAGCAGTTCTTC.

The chain is built from TRBV19 and TRBJ2-2; 7 bases are shared with TRBD2. Germline trimming cut 7 bases from V and 1 base from J; bases unmatched to any gene: 9. In germline, CDR1 is LNHDA, CDR2 SQIVND (reference sequence). The CDR3 runs 16 residues. The CDR3 protein is CASTNGRVGNTGELFF. CDR3 in DNA: TGTGCCAGTACCAATGGGAGGGTCGGGAACACCGGGGAGCTGTTTTTT.

This clonotype was seen at least ten times. CDR3 sequence (DNA): TGTGCCACGAATCGCGGGGGGCCCGCGAACACCGGGGAGCTGTTTTTT. It specifies CATNRGGPANTGELFF. V is TRBV10-3 and J is TRBJ2-2, with 8 bases fitting TRBD2. The CDR3 length is 16 residues. V was pared by 10 bases and J by 0 bases, with 10 bases of the junction left unmatched. Germline lookup yields CDR1 ENHRY and CDR2 SYGVKD.

This clonotype was picked up many times. The chain joins TRBV12-3 or TRBV12-4 to TRBJ2-7, with TRBD2 identical over 9 bases. After removal of 8 bases from V and 4 bases from J, the junction contained 6 bases not matched to a gene. The CDR3 sequence is 13 residues long. The CDR3 DNA is TGTGCCAGCTTGGCTAGCGGGGAGTACGAGCAGTACTTC. Protein sequence: CASLASGEYEQYF.

The V and J genes are TRBV12-3 or TRBV12-4 and TRBJ1-5; possibly TRBD1 for D (6 bases). V was shortened by 7 bases and J by 1 base, with 11 bases between the two germline ends. The CDR3 covers 14 residues. The DNA of the CDR3 is TGTGCCAGCACAAGGGGGGTGAGCAATCAGCCCCAGCATTTT. It is translated as CASTRGVSNQPQHF.

This clonotype was counted at least ten times. The V gene is TRBV18, the J gene TRBJ2-3; D tentatively reads TRBD1 or TRBD2 (5 bases each). Trimming stripped 2 bases from V and 2 bases from J, with 14 bases between. From germline, CDR1 is KGHSH and CDR2 LQKENI. The CDR3 has 16 residues. The CDR3 DNA reads TGTGCCAGCTCACCAGTGGGACCCCCCATCACAGATACGCAGTATTTT. Its translation is CASSPVGPPITDTQYF. Together with reference TRBV18 and TRBJ2-3, the CDR3 gives the full variable domain: NAGVMQNPRHLVRRRGQEARLRCSPMKGHSHVYWYRQLPEEGLKFMVYLQKENIIDESGMPKERFSAEFPKEGPSILRIQQVVRGDSAAYFCASSPVGPPITDTQYFGPGTRLTVL.

This clonotype has just a few counts. The chain couples TRBV5-1 to TRBJ1-1, with D unclear. The CDR3 is 13 amino acids. Between the trimmed V and J ends, which lost 0 bases and 6 bases, there was a span of 9 bases. Germline CDR1 SGHRS, CDR2 YFSETQ. The CDR3 loop reads CASSLGRRSEAFF. The CDR3 DNA sequence: TGCGCCAGCAGCTTGGGGCGTCGCTCTGAAGCTTTCTTT.

This clonotype has a count of ten or more. The genes are TRBV5-1 and TRBJ1-3, with D maybe TRBD1 (6 bases). CDR1 SGHRS and CDR2 YFSETQ come from the germline V gene. The CDR3 loop spans 17 amino acids. V was clipped by 4 bases and J by 0 bases, with 17 bases between them. The CDR3 is CASSAEGGASSGNTIYF. The CDR3 DNA reads TGCGCCAGCAGCGCTGAGGGGGGGGCCAGCTCTGGAAACACCATATATTTT.

This clonotype was counted only a few times. The chain is built from TRBV7-2 and TRBJ1-6; D uncertain. This CDR3 is built from 15 residues. With 5 bases removed from V and 5 bases from J, the gap between germline ends came to 13 bases. Per germline, CDR1 SGHTA and CDR2 FQGNSA. CDR3 nucleotides: TGTGCCAGCAGCCTAAGGAGAACAGATAATTCACCCCTCCACTTT. The encoded protein is CASSLRRTDNSPLHF.

This clonotype was detected ten times or more. J is TRBJ2-3 and V is TRBV5-1, with 12 bases identical to TRBD1. The CDR3 extends over 16 amino acids. V was clipped by 2 bases and J by 8 bases; unmatched bases: 9. CDR1 and CDR2 from the germline V gene are SGHRS and YFSETQ. In DNA, the CDR3 is TGCGCCAGCAGCTTTACCCCGGGACAGGGGGCGGGTACGCAGTATTTT. Encoded protein: CASSFTPGQGAGTQYF. Using reference TRBV5-1 and TRBJ2-3 for the parts outside the CDR3, the full variable domain is KAGVTQTPRYLIKTRGQQVTLSCSPISGHRSVSWYQQTPGQGLQFLFEYFSETQRNKGNFPGRFSGRQFSNSRSEMNVSTLELGDSALYLCASSFTPGQGAGTQYFGPGTRLTVL.

Details on this clonotype: Sequence at one end of the junction differs from germline and may be a read error. This chain links TRBV5-4 with TRBJ2-3, with TRBD2 matching 7 bases. The CDR3 length is 11 residues. CDR1 is SGHNT and CDR2 is YYREEE in the germline V gene (reference sequence). The CDR3 region is CASSLGGGRNF. The CDR3 region has the DNA TGTGCCAGCAGCTTGGGCGGGGGTAGGAATTTT.

This clonotype was detected ten times or more. This chain connects TRBV18 to TRBJ2-2, with a possible D match to TRBD2 (6 bases). The CDR3 is 16 residues long. The germline CDR1 and CDR2 sequences are KGHSH and LQKENI. V was pared by 4 bases and J by 4 bases, with 16 bases between. The CDR3 sequence: CASSRSGGAGTGELFF. The CDR3 coding sequence is TGTGCCAGCTCACGCAGTGGAGGGGCAGGCACCGGGGAGCTGTTTTTT.

Regarding this clonotype: Germline and junction disagree at one end, which may indicate a read error. The V gene is TRBV12-3 or TRBV12-4, the J gene TRBJ1-1; no clear D gene. There are 11 residues in the CDR3. The CDR3, as DNA: TGTGCCAGCAGTTTAGGGTCGGCCCGCCTCTTT. Its translation is CASSLGSARLF.

This clonotype was seen many times. This rearrangement joins TRBV5-1 to TRBJ2-5; unclear D gene. Trimming stripped 0 bases from V and 5 bases from J, with 11 bases between. The CDR3 length is 14 residues. Germline V gene data show CDR1 as SGHRS and CDR2 as YFSETQ. CDR3 in amino acids: CASSLDPAVETQYF. In DNA form, the CDR3 reads TGCGCCAGCAGCTTGGATCCAGCCGTCGAGACCCAGTACTTC. Based on the CDR3 plus reference TRBV5-1 and TRBJ2-5, the full variable domain is KAGVTQTPRYLIKTRGQQVTLSCSPISGHRSVSWYQQTPGQGLQFLFEYFSETQRNKGNFPGRFSGRQFSNSRSEMNVSTLELGDSALYLCASSLDPAVETQYFGPGTRLLVL.

This clonotype was seen repeatedly, ten times or more. This chain uses TRBV7-2 with TRBJ2-7, with 11 bases lining up with TRBD2. The V and J ends lost 6 bases and 2 bases, in that order; junction bases with no gene match: 6. CDR3 length: 15 residues. Germline V gene data show CDR1 as SGHTA and CDR2 as FQGNSA. DNA for the CDR3: TGTGCCAGCAGTTTTATAGCGGGGGGGCCCTACGAGCAGTACTTC. Translating it yields CASSFIAGGPYEQYF.

This clonotype was detected ten times or more. V and J are TRBV18 and TRBJ2-7; maybe TRBD1 (6 bases). The CDR3 runs 14 residues. Germline V gene data show CDR1 as KGHSH and CDR2 as LQKENI. Trimming left V 3 bases short and J 5 bases short, with 14 bases between. In DNA form, the CDR3 reads TGTGCCAGCTCACCCACGGACAGTTATCACGAGCAGTACTTC. As protein: CASSPTDSYHEQYF.

Ten or more counts support this clonotype. The chain couples TRBV5-1 to TRBJ2-5; D might be TRBD2 (6 bases). CDR1 and CDR2 (germline): SGHRS, YFSETQ. This CDR3 comprises 15 residues. Trimming stripped 0 bases from V and 2 bases from J, with 11 bases between. DNA for the CDR3: TGCGCCAGCAGCTTGGCTTACGGGGGTCAAGAGACCCAGTACTTC. Translating gives CASSLAYGGQETQYF. The full variable domain, its missing parts supplied by reference TRBV5-1 and TRBJ2-5, is KAGVTQTPRYLIKTRGQQVTLSCSPISGHRSVSWYQQTPGQGLQFLFEYFSETQRNKGNFPGRFSGRQFSNSRSEMNVSTLELGDSALYLCASSLAYGGQETQYFGPGTRLLVL.

This clonotype has ten or more counts. V gene TRBV27 combines with J gene TRBJ1-5, with D uncertain. The V gene's germline CDR1 is MNHEY and CDR2 SMNVEV (reference sequence). CDR3 length equals 14 residues. Trimming left V 3 bases short and J 0 bases short, with 6 bases between. The CDR3 reads CASSFSSSNQPQHF. CDR3 coding DNA: TGTGCCAGCAGTTTTAGCTCTAGCAATCAGCCCCAGCATTTT.

This clonotype was seen ten or more times. The gene calls are TRBV7-2 and TRBJ2-3, with TRBD1 as a possible D gene (6 bases). Germline values: CDR1 SGHTA, CDR2 FQGNSA. CDR3 length: 13 residues. V was clipped by 5 bases and J by 2 bases, with 8 bases between them. CDR3 loop: CASSRQVTDTQYF. CDR3 DNA sequence: TGTGCCAGCAGCCGACAGGTCACAGATACGCAGTATTTT.

This clonotype was counted a few times. Since a much larger clone is just one base distant, this may be a read error. The genes are TRBV19 and TRBJ2-1; 16 bases line up with TRBD2. CDR3 length: 18 amino acids. Germline assignment: CDR1 LNHDA and CDR2 SQIVND (reference sequence). With V trimmed by 8 bases and J by 4 bases, 11 bases remained unmatched. The CDR3 DNA reads TGTGCCAGTGGTAGGGGGACTAGCGGGGGGGCTCCATACAATGAGCAGTTCTTC. Its translation: CASGRGTSGGAPYNEQFF.

This clonotype has at least ten counts. The V and J genes are TRBV3-1 and TRBJ2-1; 7 bases match TRBD2. Germline lookup yields CDR1 LGHDT and CDR2 YNNKEL (reference sequence). Trimming took 0 bases from V and 5 from J; bases not matched to a gene: 1. This CDR3 region has 14 residues. The CDR3 DNA sequence: TGTGCCAGCAGCCAAGAAGGGAGGGACAATGAGCAGTTCTTC. Its protein is CASSQEGRDNEQFF.

This clonotype was detected ten times or more. The genes are TRBV4-3 and TRBJ2-1; D is possibly TRBD2 (5 bases). V was cut by 6 bases and J by 0 bases, with 9 bases left in between. The CDR3 spans 14 residues. Germline CDR1 is LGHNA and CDR2 is YSLEER. CDR3: CASSGGFSYNEQFF. The CDR3 nucleotides read TGCGCCAGCAGTGGAGGTTTCTCCTACAATGAGCAGTTCTTC.

This clonotype was found many times. J is TRBJ2-7 and V is TRBV5-6, with a tentative D call TRBD2 (6 bases). V dropped 4 bases and J dropped 1 base, with 15 bases sitting between them. This CDR3 contains 15 residues. Germline CDR1 is SGHDT and CDR2 is YYEEEE. The CDR3 bases are TGTGCCAGCAGCAATAACCGGGGGTTGTCCTACGAGCAGTACTTC. It yields the protein CASSNNRGLSYEQYF.

This clonotype came up many times. The chain is built from TRBV7-2 and TRBJ2-3; 7 bases align to TRBD1. Germline CDR1 and CDR2: SGHTA and FQGNSA. V lost 5 bases, J lost 2 bases, and 4 bases stayed unmatched. There are 14 residues in the CDR3. CDR3 sequence: CASSLGQFTDTQYF. CDR3 DNA: TGTGCCAGCAGCCTGGGACAGTTCACAGATACGCAGTATTTT.

This clonotype appeared a few times. The genes are TRBV7-2 and TRBJ1-2; the D gene is possibly TRBD1 (6 bases). V was pared by 2 bases and J by 4 bases, with 14 bases between. The CDR3 runs 15 residues. Germline V gene lookup returns CDR1 SGHTA and CDR2 FQGNSA. CDR3 residues: CASSLYQGPLYGYTF. CDR3 sequence (DNA): TGTGCCAGCAGCTTATATCAGGGGCCCCTCTATGGCTACACCTTC.

At least ten counts were recorded for this clonotype. J is TRBJ1-2 and V is TRBV6-1; D gene unclear. V lost 10 bases and J 0 bases, leaving 15 bases between the germline ends. Germline V lookup: CDR1 MNHNS, CDR2 SASEGT. This CDR3 spans 14 amino acids. CDR3 protein: CANQAPPPNYGYTF. As DNA, the CDR3 is TGTGCCAACCAAGCTCCACCGCCTAACTATGGCTACACCTTC.